This TCR beta chain originates from a study of T cell responses to AZD1222 COVID-19 vaccine. Regarding the study as a whole: The donor cohort was predominantly white British with a female majority, and clonal diversity may have been underestimated. Baseline serostatus was positive in only six AZD1222 recipients. Sampling that yielded the repertoires occurred only after the peak T cell response. Dominant at 160-218 and 743-854, vaccine-associated CD4 TCRs also spanned spike.

The assay was immunoSEQ multiplex PCR, and TCRdb's table has in-frame clones only and misses some. The sample consists of 95,000 to 150,000 clones, roughly nine tenths of them appearing once. Trimming took off 9 bases at V and 5 bases at J, with 22 bases between the two ends. The CDR3 has 15 amino acids. The germline CDR1 and CDR2 sequences are MNHEY and SVGAGI. Notes on this clone: Antigen: not known.

This chain uses TRBV6-5 with TRBJ1-2, with D possibly being TRBD1 (6 bases). The receptor comes from an adult in good health. The sequencing used peripheral blood, collected on day 0 of AZD1222 vaccination. The CDR3 coding sequence is TGTGCCAGTGCTGGGACACCCTGGGGGGTTTATGGCTACACCTTC. Translated, it gives CASAGTPWGVYGYTF.